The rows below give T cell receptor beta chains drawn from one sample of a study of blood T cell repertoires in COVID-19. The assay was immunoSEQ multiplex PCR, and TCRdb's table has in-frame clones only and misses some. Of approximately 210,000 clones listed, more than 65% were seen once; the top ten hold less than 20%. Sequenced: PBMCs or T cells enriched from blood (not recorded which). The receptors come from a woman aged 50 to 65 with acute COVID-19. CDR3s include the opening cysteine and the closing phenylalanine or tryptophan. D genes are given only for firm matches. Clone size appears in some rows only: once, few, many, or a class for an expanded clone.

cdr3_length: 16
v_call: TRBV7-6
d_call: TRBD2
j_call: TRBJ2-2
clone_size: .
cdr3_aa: CASSLHTSGGTGELFF
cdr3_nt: TGTGCCAGCAGCTTACATACTAGCGGGGGGACCGGGGAGCTGTTTTTT

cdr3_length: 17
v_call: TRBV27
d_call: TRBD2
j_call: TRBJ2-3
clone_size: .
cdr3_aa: CASSPPGAGTSTDTQYF
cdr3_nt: TGTGCCAGCAGTCCCCCCGGAGCGGGGACTAGCACAGATACGCAGTATTTT

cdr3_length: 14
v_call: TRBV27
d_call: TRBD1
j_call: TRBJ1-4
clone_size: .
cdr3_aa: CASSRQGPNEKLFF
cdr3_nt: TGTGCCAGCAGTCGACAGGGGCCTAATGAAAAACTGTTTTTT

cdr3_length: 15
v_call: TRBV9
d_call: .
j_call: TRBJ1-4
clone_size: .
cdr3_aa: CASSFRGGGREKLFF
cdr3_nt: TGTGCCAGCAGCTTCCGCGGAGGTGGTCGGGAAAAACTGTTTTTT

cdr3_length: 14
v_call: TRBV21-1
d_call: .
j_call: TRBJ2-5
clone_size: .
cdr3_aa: CASTRGQGEETQYF
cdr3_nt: TGTGCCAGCACTAGGGGGCAGGGCGAGGAGACCCAGTACTTC

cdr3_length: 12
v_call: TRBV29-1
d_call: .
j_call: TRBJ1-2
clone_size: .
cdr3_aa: CSVEGSSRVHTF
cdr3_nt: TGCAGCGTTGAAGGGTCCAGCAGGGTCCACACCTTC

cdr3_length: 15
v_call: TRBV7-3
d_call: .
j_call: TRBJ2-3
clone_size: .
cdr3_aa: CASSLMSPGMDTQYF
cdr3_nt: TGTGCCAGCAGCTTAATGTCTCCAGGGATGGATACGCAGTATTTT

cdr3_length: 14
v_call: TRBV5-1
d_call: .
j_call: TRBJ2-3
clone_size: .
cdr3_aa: CASSLGQLTDTQYF
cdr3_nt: TGCGCCAGCAGCTTGGGACAGCTCACAGATACGCAGTATTTT

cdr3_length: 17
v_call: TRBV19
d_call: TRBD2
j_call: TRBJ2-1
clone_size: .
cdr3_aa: CATRLAGGKDSYNEQFF
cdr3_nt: TGTGCCACAAGACTAGCGGGGGGCAAGGACTCCTACAATGAGCAGTTCTTC

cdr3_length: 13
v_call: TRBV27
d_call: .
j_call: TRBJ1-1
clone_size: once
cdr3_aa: CASSFSRNTEAFF
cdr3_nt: TGTGCCAGCAGTTTCTCGAGGAACACTGAAGCTTTCTTT

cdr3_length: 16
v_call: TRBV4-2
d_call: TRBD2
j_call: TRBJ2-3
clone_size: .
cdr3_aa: CASSRQERDSTDTQYF
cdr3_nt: TGTGCCAGCAGCCGACAAGAGCGGGACTCCACAGATACGCAGTATTTT

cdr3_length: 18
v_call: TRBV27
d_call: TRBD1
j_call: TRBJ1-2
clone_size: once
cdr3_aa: CASSSPGEKRQGLSGYTF
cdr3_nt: TGTGCCAGCAGTTCCCCGGGCGAAAAAAGACAGGGCCTTAGCGGCTACACCTTC

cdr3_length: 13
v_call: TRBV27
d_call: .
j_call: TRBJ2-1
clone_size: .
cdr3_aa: CASSLYGYNEQFF
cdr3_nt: TGTGCCAGCAGTTTATACGGCTACAATGAGCAGTTCTTC

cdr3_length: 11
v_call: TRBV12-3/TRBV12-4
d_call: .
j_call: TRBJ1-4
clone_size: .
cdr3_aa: CASSLNEKLFF
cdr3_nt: TGTGCCAGCAGTCTTAATGAAAAACTGTTTTTT

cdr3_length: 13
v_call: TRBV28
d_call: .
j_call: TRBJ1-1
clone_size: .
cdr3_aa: CASTPRGSTEAFF
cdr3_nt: TGTGCCAGTACCCCCCGGGGGAGCACTGAAGCTTTCTTT

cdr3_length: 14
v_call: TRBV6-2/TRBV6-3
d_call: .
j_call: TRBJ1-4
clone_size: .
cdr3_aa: CASSYFQGNEKLFF
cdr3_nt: TGTGCCAGCAGTTACTTCCAGGGTAATGAAAAACTGTTTTTT

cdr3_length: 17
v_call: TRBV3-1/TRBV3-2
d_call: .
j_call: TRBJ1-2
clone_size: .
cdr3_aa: CASSPRAGEGANYGYTF
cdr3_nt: TGTGCCAGCAGCCCACGGGCAGGGGAGGGTGCTAACTATGGCTACACCTTC